The present T cell receptor beta chain was sequenced within a study of shared clonotypes between healthy human individuals. Study results and caveats: Clonotype sharing across a handful of donors was observed for roughly 5% of naive CD4 clonotypes.

Naive CD8 populations comprised CD45RO-negative cells positively selected for CCR7, excluding terminally differentiated effector memory CD45RA+ cells. Points on this clone: Antigen specificity is unknown.

Germline V CDR1 and CDR2: SGDLS, YYNGEE. The CDR3 extends over 15 amino acids. V was clipped by 4 bases and J by 6 bases; unmatched bases: 9. Authors' analysis steps: Filtering differed because ImmunoSEQ produced junction-only sequences that carried no quality scores. Using immunoSEQ multiplex PCR, the repertoire was profiled, and TCRdb retains in-frame clones only, with some absent. V and J calls and clone size are given by that table; D and trimming were obtained from the DNA. Of 2 million to 2.5 million clones in the sample, about 93% were seen once. V is TRBV9 and J is TRBJ2-1; 8 positions match TRBD2. Material: naive CD8+ T cells from PBMCs. The receptor comes from a young man in good health. Some clones in this sample may be carry-over from other donors' samples. The DNA of the CDR3 is TGTGCCAGCAGCCCCCCATTAGCGGGACCCAATGAGCAGTTCTTC. This gives the protein CASSPPLAGPNEQFF. The full variable domain, completed using reference TRBV9 and TRBJ2-1, is DSGVTQTPKHLITATGQRVTLRCSPRSGDLSVYWYQQSLDQGLQFLIQYYNGEERAKGNILERFSAQQFPDLHSELNLSSLELGDSALYFCASSPPLAGPNEQFFGPGTRLTVL.